These 19 T cell receptor beta chains came from one sample sequenced in a study of blood T cell repertoires in COVID-19. Sequenced by immunoSEQ multiplex PCR; TCRdb stores in-frame clones only, minus some. The sample carries about 68,000 clones, roughly 85% recorded once. Sequencing input: peripheral blood. These receptor sequences come from a man aged 45 to 65 with acute or convalescent COVID-19.

The chain recombines TRBV10-3 with TRBJ1-1, with 7 positions matching TRBD1. Germline values: CDR1 ENHRY, CDR2 SYGVKD. The CDR3 contains 14 residues. Trimming cost V 7 bases and J 6 bases; bases outside gene matches: 11. The CDR3 region has the DNA TGTGCCATCACCCCGGACAGGACTAACGCTGAAGCTTTCTTT. Translating it yields CAITPDRTNAEAFF.

This chain connects TRBV3-1 (or the pseudogene TRBV3-2) to TRBJ2-7; 10 positions match TRBD1. J lost 3 bases, V lost 5 bases, and 4 bases had no gene match. The CDR3 is 14 amino acids. Germline lookup yields CDR1 LGHDT and CDR2 YNNKEL (reference sequence). The CDR3 sequence is CASSARTGGYEQYV. The DNA for the CDR3 is TGTGCCAGCAGCGCCCGGACAGGGGGCTACGAGCAGTACGTC.

The V call is TRBV5-1, the J call TRBJ1-1; 9 nucleotides match TRBD1. Germline V gene data show CDR1 as SGHRS and CDR2 as YFSETQ. J lost 8 bases, V lost 5 bases, and 7 bases had no gene match. The CDR3 consists of 13 residues. The CDR3 is CASSVTGGIEAFF. The CDR3 DNA reads TGCGCCAGCAGTGTCACAGGGGGCATCGAAGCTTTCTTT.

The chain couples TRBV10-3 to TRBJ1-4; 10 bases map to TRBD1. V trimming: 6 bases; J trimming: 7 bases; junction bases outside the gene matches: 5. CDR1 and CDR2 (germline): ENHRY, SYGVKD. The CDR3 totals 14 residues. Here the CDR3 reads CAIRRDRGSEKLFF. The CDR3 DNA reads TGTGCCATCAGAAGGGACAGGGGAAGTGAAAAACTGTTTTTT.

The chain couples TRBV6-4 to TRBJ2-2; D remains ambiguous. Germline V CDR1 and CDR2: MRHNA, SNTAGT. V lost 1 base and J 4 bases, leaving 7 bases between the germline ends. This CDR3 is built from 14 residues. The CDR3 DNA follows: TGTGCCAGCAGTGACTGCACATCCACCGGGGAGCTGTTTTTT. Its protein product is CASSDCTSTGELFF.

This clone occurred once. The genes are TRBV6-5 and TRBJ1-1, with D possibly TRBD1 on 6 matching bases. CDR1 is MNHEY and CDR2 is SVGAGI in the germline V gene. V was shortened by 6 bases and J by 2 bases, with 16 bases between the two germline ends. This CDR3 spans 15 amino acids. DNA of the CDR3: TGTGCCAGCAGGGTCCAGCGGGGGGCTAACACTGAAGCTTTCTTT. Translating it yields CASRVQRGANTEAFF.

The V and J genes are TRBV6-1 and TRBJ2-3, with TRBD2 identical over 9 bases. The CDR3 consists of 20 residues. Losses at the gene ends were 4 bases for V and 1 base for J; bases not matched to a gene: 18. Germline V CDR1 and CDR2: MNHNS, SASEGT. CDR3 region: CASSGPQGLAGGRGTDTQYF. In DNA, the CDR3 is TGTGCCAGCAGTGGGCCCCAGGGACTCGCGGGGGGGCGGGGCACAGATACGCAGTATTTT.

The rearrangement uses TRBV5-6 and TRBJ2-3, with TRBD2 identical over 12 bases. V trimming: 4 bases; J trimming: 4 bases; junction bases outside the gene matches: 7. The CDR3 is 16 amino acids. The germline V gene has CDR1 SGHDT and CDR2 YYEEEE. CDR3 amino acids: CASSRTGTSGSDTQYF. The CDR3 DNA reads as TGTGCCAGCAGCCGAACCGGGACTAGCGGGTCAGATACGCAGTATTTT. Complete variable domain (other parts from reference TRBV5-6 and TRBJ2-3): DAGVTQSPTHLIKTRGQQVTLRCSPKSGHDTVSWYQQALGQGPQFIFQYYEEEERQRGNFPDRFSGHQFPNYSSELNVNALLLGDSALYLCASSRTGTSGSDTQYFGPGTRLTVL.

J is TRBJ1-5 and V is TRBV2; D is ambiguous. The CDR3 is 13 residues long. Trimming removed 1 base from V and 4 bases from J, with 5 bases in between. Germline V gives CDR1 SNHLY, CDR2 FYNNEI. CDR3 nucleotides: TGTGCCAGCAGTGAAGATACTAATCAGCCCCAGCATTTT. Its protein is CASSEDTNQPQHF. The whole variable domain, remainder taken from reference TRBV2 and TRBJ1-5, is EPEVTQTPSHQVTQMGQEVILRCVPISNHLYFYWYRQILGQKVEFLVSFYNNEISEKSEIFDDQFSVERPDGSNFTLKIRSTKLEDSAMYFCASSEDTNQPQHFGDGTRLSIL.

J is TRBJ1-1 and V is TRBV5-1; D unresolved. The CDR3 contains 13 residues. V dropped 0 bases and J dropped 2 bases, with 5 bases sitting between them. Germline-derived CDR1 and CDR2 are SGHRS and YFSETQ. The CDR3 bases are TGCGCCAGCAGCTTGGCCCTTAACACTGAAGCTTTCTTT. It codes for CASSLALNTEAFF. The complete variable domain, with remaining parts taken from reference TRBV5-1 and TRBJ1-1, reads KAGVTQTPRYLIKTRGQQVTLSCSPISGHRSVSWYQQTPGQGLQFLFEYFSETQRNKGNFPGRFSGRQFSNSRSEMNVSTLELGDSALYLCASSLALNTEAFFGQGTRLTVV.

The chain is built from TRBV10-1 and TRBJ1-3; no reliable D call. V dropped 7 bases and J dropped 0 bases, with 13 bases sitting between them. Germline lookup yields CDR1 WNHNN and CDR2 SYGVQD (reference sequence). The CDR3 length is 15 residues. In nucleotides, the CDR3 is TGCGCCAGCATCGGGAGGGCCCACTCTGGAAACACCATATATTTT. Protein product: CASIGRAHSGNTIYF.

The chain combines TRBV5-4 with TRBJ1-1, with TRBD1 identical over 9 bases. The V gene's germline CDR1 is SGHNT and CDR2 YYREEE (reference sequence). The V and J ends lost 4 bases and 0 bases, in that order; junction bases with no gene match: 7. This CDR3 has 16 amino acids. CDR3 sequence (DNA): TGTGCCAGCAGCCCCCGGACAGGGGCTCTGAACACTGAAGCTTTCTTT. Its protein is CASSPRTGALNTEAFF.

This rearrangement joins TRBV11-2 to TRBJ2-1; 10 bases are a match to TRBD1. Germline lookup yields CDR1 SGHAT and CDR2 FQNNGV. Trimming removed 2 bases from V and 8 bases from J; junction bases left unmatched: 12. This CDR3 has 17 amino acids. CDR3 in amino acids: CASSLSIFGDRGYEQFF. CDR3 bases: TGTGCCAGCAGCTTATCGATTTTCGGGGACAGGGGTTATGAGCAGTTCTTC.

The V call is TRBV11-2, the J call TRBJ1-6; D gene ambiguous. This CDR3 has 16 residues. CDR1 is SGHAT and CDR2 is FQNNGV in the germline V gene. V shed 4 bases and J shed 0 bases, with 10 bases lying between them. CDR3 loop: CASSSIPSSYNSPLHF. In DNA form, the CDR3 reads TGTGCCAGCAGCTCCATACCTAGCTCCTATAATTCACCCCTCCACTTT.

The J gene is TRBJ1-1, the V gene TRBV19, with D unclear. The germline V gene has CDR1 LNHDA and CDR2 SQIVND (reference sequence). V lost 6 bases and J lost 0, with 14 bases in between. The CDR3 is 15 amino acids. The CDR3 region is CASRRNGALNTEAFF. The CDR3 DNA is TGTGCCAGTAGGAGGAATGGTGCCTTGAACACTGAAGCTTTCTTT.

The chain recombines TRBV6-1 with TRBJ2-5; 10 bases are shared with TRBD2. V trimming: 1 base; J trimming: 0 bases; junction bases outside the gene matches: 8. The CDR3 length is 18 residues. CDR1 is MNHNS, CDR2 SASEGT, per germline. CDR3: CASSEGISGGTYQETQYF. The CDR3 DNA sequence: TGTGCCAGCAGTGAAGGAATTAGCGGGGGGACGTACCAAGAGACCCAGTACTTC.

V and J are TRBV18 and TRBJ2-7, with TRBD2 matching 10 bases. The J segment lost 2 bases and the V segment lost 3 bases, leaving 7 bases of the junction unmatched. CDR3 length equals 16 residues. Looked up from germline, CDR1 is KGHSH and CDR2 is LQKENI. For the CDR3, the DNA is TGTGCCAGCTCACCGGAAGGAGCGGGGGGGCCCTACGAGCAGTACTTC. The encoded protein is CASSPEGAGGPYEQYF.

The V gene is TRBV11-3, the J gene TRBJ2-5; 7 nucleotides line up with TRBD2. The CDR3 is 15 residues long. Trimming took 3 bases from V and 4 from J; bases not matched to a gene: 8. CDR1 is SGHNT and CDR2 is YENEEA in the germline V gene. Here the CDR3 reads CASSLGPAGRETQYF. The CDR3 DNA is TGTGCCAGCAGCTTGGGCCCAGCGGGAAGAGAGACCCAGTACTTC.

This chain connects TRBV5-1 to TRBJ2-5; D possibly corresponds to TRBD2 (6 bases). This CDR3 spans 14 amino acids. Deletions cut 3 bases from V and 5 bases from J, with 14 bases between. Germline lookup yields CDR1 SGHRS and CDR2 YFSETQ. CDR3: CASSWTQEGETQYF. The DNA for the CDR3 is TGCGCCAGCAGCTGGACTCAGGAGGGGGAGACCCAGTACTTC.